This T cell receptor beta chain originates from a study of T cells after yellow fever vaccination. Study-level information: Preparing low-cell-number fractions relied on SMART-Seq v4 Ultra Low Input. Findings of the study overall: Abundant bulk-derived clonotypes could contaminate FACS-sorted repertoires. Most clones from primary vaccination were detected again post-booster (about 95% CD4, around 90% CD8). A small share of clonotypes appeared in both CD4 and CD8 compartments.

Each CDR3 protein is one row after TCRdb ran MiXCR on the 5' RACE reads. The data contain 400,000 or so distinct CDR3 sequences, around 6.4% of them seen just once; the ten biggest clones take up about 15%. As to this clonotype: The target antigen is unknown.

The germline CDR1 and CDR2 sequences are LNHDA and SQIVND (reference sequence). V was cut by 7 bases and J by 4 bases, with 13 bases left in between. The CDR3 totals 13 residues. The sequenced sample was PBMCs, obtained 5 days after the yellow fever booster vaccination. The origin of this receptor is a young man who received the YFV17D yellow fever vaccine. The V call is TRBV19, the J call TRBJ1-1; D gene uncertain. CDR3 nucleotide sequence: TGTGCCAGTATGATCGGTGCGTTCACTGAAGCTTTCTTT. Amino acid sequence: CASMIGAFTEAFF.